A selection of T cell receptor beta chains follows, all from one sample in a study of cytomegalovirus exposure and HLA in healthy donors. Assay used: immunoSEQ multiplex PCR; TCRdb lists only in-frame clones, some missing. The sample lists about 110,000 clones; roughly two thirds were seen once. The sequencing input was PBMCs. The source of these receptors is a female donor in good health and CMV-seronegative. Each CDR3 is given with its conserved first and last residue. D genes are given only for firm matches. Expanded clones are given a class, and other clones once, few, many or no size at all.

v_gene	d_gene	len	abundance	j_gene	CDR3aa	CDR3nt
TRBV9	TRBD2	17	.	TRBJ2-1	CASSFRASGFSYNEQFF	TGTGCCAGCAGTTTTAGGGCTAGCGGGTTCTCCTACAATGAGCAGTTCTTC
TRBV6-1	.	15	.	TRBJ2-5	CASSATTGLQETQYF	TGTGCCAGCAGCGCCACAACAGGTCTCCAAGAGACCCAGTACTTC
TRBV7-9	.	17	.	TRBJ1-1	CASSLVSGILKNTEAFF	TGTGCCAGCAGCTTAGTGTCAGGGATCCTCAAAAACACTGAAGCTTTCTTT
TRBV6-1	TRBD2	15	few	TRBJ2-5	CASSDSGLAVETQYF	TGTGCCAGCAGTGATTCGGGACTAGCAGTTGAGACCCAGTACTTC
TRBV2	.	13	.	TRBJ2-2	CASRGENTGELFF	TGTGCCAGCAGGGGCGAGAACACCGGGGAGCTGTTTTTT
TRBV25-1	TRBD1	17	.	TRBJ1-3	CASSENRGQGSGNTIYF	TGTGCCAGCAGTGAAAACCGAGGACAGGGCTCTGGAAACACCATATATTTT
TRBV29-1	TRBD1	15	.	TRBJ1-1	CSVDGNTGRGAEAFF	TGCAGCGTTGACGGTAATACGGGCAGGGGGGCTGAAGCTTTCTTT
TRBV6-1	.	15	.	TRBJ1-1	CASSELGGAITEAFF	TGTGCCAGCAGTGAATTAGGGGGGGCAATCACTGAAGCTTTCTTT
TRBV4-2	TRBD2	16	.	TRBJ2-7	CASSRLAGRDSYEQYF	TGTGCCAGCAGCCGCCTAGCGGGCAGAGACTCCTACGAGCAGTACTTC
TRBV7-2	.	14	.	TRBJ2-5	CASSPPSKRETQYF	TGTGCCAGCAGCCCCCCTAGTAAGAGAGAGACCCAGTACTTC
TRBV7-9	.	13	.	TRBJ1-2	CASSPAGDGGYTF	TGTGCCAGCAGCCCCGCCGGGGATGGAGGCTACACCTTC
TRBV6-5	TRBD1	15	.	TRBJ1-2	CASSLARDRGIGYTF	TGTGCCAGCAGTTTAGCAAGGGACAGGGGGATCGGCTACACCTTC
TRBV10-3	TRBD1	13	.	TRBJ1-1	CAINSGQYTEAFF	TGTGCCATCAACTCGGGACAGTACACTGAAGCTTTCTTT
TRBV28	TRBD2	19	.	TRBJ2-4	CASSLYIGRARLAKNIQYF	TGTGCCAGCAGTTTATACATCGGGAGGGCCCGGCTAGCCAAAAACATTCAGTACTTC
TRBV19	TRBD1	13	.	TRBJ1-2	CASIQNRGGGYTF	TGTGCCAGTATCCAGAACAGGGGCGGCGGCTACACCTTC
TRBV7-8	TRBD2	17	.	TRBJ2-7	CASSPTRTSGSTYEQYF	TGTGCCAGCAGCCCCACGAGGACTAGCGGATCTACCTACGAGCAGTACTTC
TRBV10-3	TRBD1	14	.	TRBJ1-4	CAIGQGRGNEKLFF	TGTGCCATCGGACAGGGAAGGGGTAATGAAAAACTGTTTTTT
TRBV4-2	.	14	.	TRBJ2-5	CASSQGQNGETQYF	TGTGCCAGCAGCCAAGGGCAGAACGGGGAGACCCAGTACTTC
TRBV30	TRBD1	15	.	TRBJ2-7	CAWSLDRAVIGEQYF	TGTGCCTGGAGCCTCGACAGGGCTGTAATAGGGGAGCAGTACTTC
TRBV27	.	15	.	TRBJ1-4	CASSLWGQVDEKLFF	TGTGCCAGCAGTTTGTGGGGGCAGGTGGATGAAAAACTGTTTTTT
TRBV6-7	.	13	.	TRBJ2-7	CASSYSHSYEQYF	TGTGCCAGCAGTTACTCCCACTCCTACGAGCAGTACTTC
TRBV28	TRBD2	15	.	TRBJ2-3	CASSPIAGPGGWQYF	TGTGCCAGCAGCCCGATAGCGGGGCCCGGGGGTTGGCAGTATTTT
TRBV5-4	.	15	.	TRBJ1-1	CASSLRHGRNTEAFF	TGTGCCAGCAGCTTAAGACATGGGAGAAACACTGAAGCTTTCTTT
TRBV27	TRBD2	16	.	TRBJ2-7	CASSLSPGLAAYEQYF	TGTGCCAGCAGTTTATCTCCGGGACTAGCGGCCTACGAGCAGTACTTC
TRBV19	TRBD2	16	.	TRBJ2-2	CASSPPTSGATGELFF	TGTGCCAGTAGTCCACCGACTAGCGGGGCGACCGGGGAGCTGTTTTTT
TRBV28	.	12	.	TRBJ1-2	CASSPQGYGYTF	TGTGCCAGCAGCCCACAGGGCTATGGCTACACCTTC
TRBV5-4	TRBD2	16	.	TRBJ2-7	CASSLVSSGSHDEQYF	TGTGCCAGCAGCTTGGTTAGTAGCGGGAGTCACGACGAGCAGTACTTC
TRBV18	.	13	.	TRBJ1-2	CASSRQSNYGYTF	TGTGCCAGCTCACGACAGAGCAACTATGGCTACACCTTC
TRBV7-9	.	13	.	TRBJ2-1	CASHQGAGDEQFF	TGTGCCAGCCACCAAGGAGCCGGGGATGAGCAGTTCTTC
TRBV5-1	.	13	.	TRBJ1-1	CASSRDGGTEAFF	TGCGCCAGCAGCCGCGACGGGGGGACTGAAGCTTTCTTT
TRBV4-1	TRBD1	15	few	TRBJ1-2	CASSQGQGLNYGYTF	TGCGCCAGCAGCCAAGGACAGGGGCTTAACTATGGCTACACCTTC
TRBV6-1	.	14	few	TRBJ1-3	CASSEGSPGNTIYF	TGTGCCAGCAGTGAGGGGAGTCCTGGAAACACCATATATTTT
TRBV30	TRBD2	15	few	TRBJ2-3	CASTTGGVRADTQYF	TGTGCCTCGACCACGGGAGGCGTCCGGGCAGATACGCAGTATTTT
TRBV9	.	13	.	TRBJ2-2	CASERTNTGELFF	TGTGCCAGCGAGAGGACGAACACCGGGGAGCTGTTTTTT
TRBV5-1	.	19	.	TRBJ2-7	CASHKSGGAFAPGPYEQYF	TGCGCCAGCCATAAATCCGGTGGGGCTTTCGCCCCAGGGCCCTACGAGCAGTACTTC
TRBV9	TRBD1	12	once	TRBJ1-1	CASSLQGGEAFF	TGTGCCAGCAGCCTCCAGGGGGGTGAAGCTTTCTTT
TRBV2	.	13	once	TRBJ1-4	CASLRSYNEKLFF	TGTGCCAGCCTGAGATCCTATAATGAAAAACTGTTTTTT
TRBV25-1	.	14	.	TRBJ2-7	CASSETGALYEQYF	TGTGCCAGCAGTGAGACGGGAGCCCTCTACGAGCAGTACTTC
TRBV30	.	13	.	TRBJ1-2	CAWRPARDYGYTF	TGTGCCTGGAGACCGGCCCGGGACTATGGCTACACCTTC
TRBV7-8	TRBD2	14	.	TRBJ2-7	CASSLTSGTYEQYF	TGTGCCAGCAGCTTGACTAGCGGGACCTACGAGCAGTACTTC
TRBV5-1	.	15	few	TRBJ1-2	CASSSQGGVNYGYTF	TGCGCCAGCAGCTCGCAAGGCGGGGTGAACTATGGCTACACCTTC
TRBV27	.	13	.	TRBJ2-7	CASSLVRGDEQYF	TGTGCCAGCAGTTTAGTCCGGGGAGACGAGCAGTACTTC
TRBV5-1	.	15	few	TRBJ1-4	CASSLGGGRNEKLFF	TGCGCCAGCAGCTTGGGTGGGGGCCGGAATGAAAAACTGTTTTTT
TRBV7-7	TRBD1	13	.	TRBJ2-7	CASSLDRVGEQYF	TGTGCTAGCAGCTTAGACAGGGTGGGCGAGCAGTACTTC
TRBV25-1	.	14	.	TRBJ2-7	CASSGTYSAYEQYF	TGTGCCAGCAGTGGGACTTACTCCGCCTACGAGCAGTACTTC
TRBV6-1	.	14	.	TRBJ2-1	CASSGGGLGNEQFF	TGTGCCAGCAGTGGTGGCGGGTTAGGCAATGAGCAGTTCTTC
TRBV5-4	.	13	.	TRBJ2-1	CASSLMESNEQFF	TGTGCCAGCAGCTTGATGGAGTCCAATGAGCAGTTCTTC
TRBV10-3	.	16	.	TRBJ2-2	CAISERHRENTGELFF	TGTGCCATCAGTGAGCGTCACAGGGAAAACACCGGGGAGCTGTTTTTT
TRBV7-2	TRBD1	15	.	TRBJ2-7	CASSLGWDRAYEQYF	TGTGCCAGCAGCTTAGGTTGGGACAGAGCCTACGAGCAGTACTTC
TRBV19	TRBD2	15	.	TRBJ2-3	CASAWTSGNRDTQYF	TGTGCCAGTGCTTGGACTAGCGGGAACAGAGATACGCAGTATTTT
TRBV5-4	TRBD2	15	few	TRBJ2-7	CASSLPGLAANEQYF	TGTGCCAGCAGCCTCCCGGGACTAGCGGCTAACGAGCAGTACTTC
TRBV25-1	TRBD2	13	.	TRBJ2-7	CASSPGLAVPLNF	TGTGCCAGCAGTCCGGGACTAGCGGTTCCCTTAAACTTC
TRBV4-1	.	14	.	TRBJ2-7	CASSPHPGSYEQYF	TGCGCCAGCAGCCCACATCCGGGCTCCTACGAGCAGTACTTC
TRBV27	TRBD1	15	.	TRBJ1-4	CASSSPGQGGEKLFF	TGTGCCAGCAGTTCTCCGGGACAGGGGGGAGAAAAACTGTTTTTT
TRBV27	TRBD1	14	few	TRBJ1-1	CASSSHRGRTEAFF	TGTGCCAGCAGTTCCCACAGGGGAAGAACTGAAGCTTTCTTT